Shown below are 11 T cell receptor beta chains from a single sample sequenced in a study of blood T cell repertoires in COVID-19. This table comes from immunoSEQ multiplex PCR, and its TCRdb copy is limited to in-frame clones, with some not included. The repertoire consists of about 250,000 clones, with 75% to 90% occurring once and the leading ten covering 27%. Material: peripheral blood. The receptors shown here come from a man aged 40-49 years with acute or convalescent COVID-19.

The V gene is TRBV2, the J gene TRBJ2-1; 12 bases fit TRBD2. Germline CDR1 reads SNHLY; CDR2 reads FYNNEI. The CDR3 contains 17 residues. J gave up 8 bases and V 2 bases, and 10 bases lay outside the gene matches. The CDR3 region has the DNA TGTGCCAGCAGTGAATGGCTAGCGGGAGGGCTTTGGGATGAGCAGTTCTTC. Translated, it gives CASSEWLAGGLWDEQFF. Full variable domain (rest looked up from reference TRBV2 and TRBJ2-1): EPEVTQTPSHQVTQMGQEVILRCVPISNHLYFYWYRQILGQKVEFLVSFYNNEISEKSEIFDDQFSVERPDGSNFTLKIRSTKLEDSAMYFCASSEWLAGGLWDEQFFGPGTRLTVL.

This clone was recorded at least ten times. The chain uses TRBV10-3 and TRBJ1-1; D is uncertain. Trimming shortened V by 0 bases and J by 4 bases, and 9 bases separated the two germline ends. The CDR3 contains 14 residues. Germline lookup yields CDR1 ENHRY and CDR2 SYGVKD. CDR3 nucleotide sequence: TGTGCCATCAGTGAGTCGGAGGAGGGCACTGAAGCTTTCTTT. Translated: CAISESEEGTEAFF.

This chain connects TRBV7-2 to TRBJ2-7, with 10 bases lining up with TRBD2. The CDR3 runs to 15 residues. The J segment lost 6 bases and the V segment lost 1 base, leaving 6 bases of the junction unmatched. Germline assignment: CDR1 SGHTA and CDR2 FQGNSA. The CDR3 DNA reads as TGTGCCAGCAGCTTAGGGTCTAGCGGGAGTGGCGAGCAGTACTTC. The encoded protein is CASSLGSSGSGEQYF.

The chain is built from TRBV11-2 and TRBJ1-1, with D perhaps TRBD1 (5 bases). Germline CDR1 is SGHAT and CDR2 is FQNNGV. Deletions cut 2 bases from V and 0 bases from J, with 10 bases between. The CDR3 is 15 residues long. DNA for the CDR3: TGTGCCAGCAGCTTACTTAGGGGAATGAACACTGAAGCTTTCTTT. Amino acid sequence: CASSLLRGMNTEAFF.

The genes are TRBV29-1 and TRBJ1-2; no definite D call. The ends were cut back, 5 bases at V and 4 bases at J, with 20 bases in the middle. Germline lookup yields CDR1 SQVTM and CDR2 ANQGSEA. The CDR3 is 15 amino acids. CDR3 nucleotide sequence: TGCAGCGTTCTCAATCCACGGGATTCGCGCTATGGCTACACCTTC. This codes for CSVLNPRDSRYGYTF.

The chain couples TRBV29-1 to TRBJ2-3; D possibly corresponds to TRBD2 (6 bases). V gave up 7 bases and J gave up 6 bases, with 17 bases separating them. The CDR3 is 13 residues long. Germline V gives CDR1 SQVTM, CDR2 ANQGSEA. CDR3 DNA: TGCAGCGCCAAATCAGCGGAGGGGGATACGCAGTATTTT. Its protein product is CSAKSAEGDTQYF.

The J gene is TRBJ1-1, the V gene TRBV15, with TRBD1 identical over 9 bases. The V gene's germline CDR1 is LNHNV and CDR2 YYDKDF (reference sequence). The CDR3 covers 17 residues. V was pared by 6 bases and J by 4 bases, with 15 bases of the junction left unmatched. The DNA for the CDR3 is TGTGCCACCAGAGGGTTCGGGACAGGGAAGTGGGTCACTGAAGCTTTCTTT. This translates into CATRGFGTGKWVTEAFF.

The chain recombines TRBV27 with TRBJ1-5, with a weak D call TRBD1 (6 bases). Trimming pared 5 bases from V and 2 bases from J, leaving 16 bases between. CDR1 is MNHEY and CDR2 is SMNVEV in the germline V gene (reference sequence). CDR3 length: 16 amino acids. The CDR3 loop reads CASSARKGGRNQPQHF. CDR3 sequence (DNA): TGTGCCAGCAGTGCGAGGAAGGGGGGGCGCAATCAGCCCCAGCATTTT.

The V gene is TRBV19, the J gene TRBJ2-1; possibly TRBD1 for D (6 bases). V lost 7 bases and J 9 bases, leaving 19 bases between the germline ends. This CDR3 has 14 amino acids. Per the germline V gene, CDR1 is LNHDA and CDR2 is SQIVND (reference sequence). CDR3 residues: CASTHLTGHGEQFF. The CDR3 DNA reads as TGTGCCAGTACTCATCTGACAGGTCATGGTGAGCAGTTCTTC. The full variable domain, rest sourced from reference TRBV19 and TRBJ2-1, is DGGITQSPKYLFRKEGQNVTLSCEQNLNHDAMYWYRQDPGQGLRLIYYSQIVNDFQKGDIAEGYSVSREKKESFPLTVTSAQKNPTAFYLCASTHLTGHGEQFFGPGTRLTVL.

This chain uses TRBV30 with TRBJ2-2, with D hard to call. V was trimmed by 5 bases and J by 0 bases, leaving 10 bases between them. There are 14 residues in the CDR3. Germline V gene data show CDR1 as GTSNPN and CDR2 as SVGIG (reference sequence). DNA of the CDR3: TGTGCCTGGGGTCGTGGGCCGAACACCGGGGAGCTGTTTTTT. Its translation: CAWGRGPNTGELFF.

The chain employs TRBV6-6 and TRBJ2-7; a weak D match, TRBD2 (6 bases). V gave up 6 bases and J gave up 2 bases, with 17 bases separating them. Germline V gene data show CDR1 as MNHNY and CDR2 as SVGAGI (reference sequence). CDR3 size: 15 residues. As DNA, the CDR3 is TGTGCCAGCAGCGCAGGAGGGACGGCAACCTACGAGCAGTACTTC. Its protein product is CASSAGGTATYEQYF.